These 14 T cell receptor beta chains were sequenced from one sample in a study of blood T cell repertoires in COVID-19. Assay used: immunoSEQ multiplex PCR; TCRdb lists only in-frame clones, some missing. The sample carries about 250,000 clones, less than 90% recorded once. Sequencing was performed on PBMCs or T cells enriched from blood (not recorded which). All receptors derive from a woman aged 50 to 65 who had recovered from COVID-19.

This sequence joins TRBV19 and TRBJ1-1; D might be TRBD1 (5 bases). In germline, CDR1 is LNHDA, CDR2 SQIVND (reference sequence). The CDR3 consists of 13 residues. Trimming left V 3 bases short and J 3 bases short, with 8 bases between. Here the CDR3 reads CASSIRQYTEAFF. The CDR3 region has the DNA TGTGCCAGTAGTATCCGACAGTACACTGAAGCTTTCTTT. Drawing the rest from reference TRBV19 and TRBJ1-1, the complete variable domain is DGGITQSPKYLFRKEGQNVTLSCEQNLNHDAMYWYRQDPGQGLRLIYYSQIVNDFQKGDIAEGYSVSREKKESFPLTVTSAQKNPTAFYLCASSIRQYTEAFFGQGTRLTVV.

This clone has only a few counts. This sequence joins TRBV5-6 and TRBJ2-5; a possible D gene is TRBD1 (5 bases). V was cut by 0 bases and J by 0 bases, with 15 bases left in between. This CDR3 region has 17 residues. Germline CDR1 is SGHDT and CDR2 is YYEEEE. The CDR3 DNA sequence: TGTGCCAGCAGCTTGGTCATTTCCTGGGGCCACCAAGAGACCCAGTACTTC. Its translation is CASSLVISWGHQETQYF.

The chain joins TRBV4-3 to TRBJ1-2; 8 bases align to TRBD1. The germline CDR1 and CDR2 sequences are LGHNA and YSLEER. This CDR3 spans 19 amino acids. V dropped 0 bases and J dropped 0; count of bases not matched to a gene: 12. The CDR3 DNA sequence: TGCGCCAGCAGCCAAGATCGAAGGAGGACAGGGACGACTAACTATGGCTACACCTTC. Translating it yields CASSQDRRRTGTTNYGYTF.

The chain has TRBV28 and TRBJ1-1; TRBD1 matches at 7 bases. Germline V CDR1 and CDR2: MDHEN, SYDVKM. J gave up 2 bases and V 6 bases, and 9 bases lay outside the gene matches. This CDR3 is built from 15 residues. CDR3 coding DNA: TGTGCCAGCAGCCAAGGGGGACAGAAAAACACTGAAGCTTTCTTT. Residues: CASSQGGQKNTEAFF.

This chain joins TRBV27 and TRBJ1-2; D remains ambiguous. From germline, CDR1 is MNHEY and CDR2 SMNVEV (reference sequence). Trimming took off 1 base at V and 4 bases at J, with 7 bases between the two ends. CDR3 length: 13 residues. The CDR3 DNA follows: TGTGCCAGCAGTTTATATGTCGGCTATGGCTACACCTTC. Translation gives CASSLYVGYGYTF.

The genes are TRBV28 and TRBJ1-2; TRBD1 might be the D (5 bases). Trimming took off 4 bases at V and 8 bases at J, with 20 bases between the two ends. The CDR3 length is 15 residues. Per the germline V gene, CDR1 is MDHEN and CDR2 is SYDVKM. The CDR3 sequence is CASSSTRQPAGGYTF. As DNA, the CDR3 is TGTGCCAGCAGTTCGACACGACAGCCCGCTGGGGGCTACACCTTC.

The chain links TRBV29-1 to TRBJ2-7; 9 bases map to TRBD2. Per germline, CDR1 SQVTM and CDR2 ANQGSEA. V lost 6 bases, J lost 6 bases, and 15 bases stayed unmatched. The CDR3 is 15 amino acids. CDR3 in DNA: TGCAGCGTCGTTGGGGGGCGGGAGGGCCTAGGCGAGCAGTACTTC. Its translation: CSVVGGREGLGEQYF.

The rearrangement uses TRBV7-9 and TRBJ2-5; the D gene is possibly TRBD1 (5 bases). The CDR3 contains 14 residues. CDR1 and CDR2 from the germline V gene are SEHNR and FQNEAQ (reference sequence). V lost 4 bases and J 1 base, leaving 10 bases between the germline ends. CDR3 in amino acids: CASSSWTSQETQYF. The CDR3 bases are TGTGCCAGCAGCTCATGGACAAGCCAAGAGACCCAGTACTTC.

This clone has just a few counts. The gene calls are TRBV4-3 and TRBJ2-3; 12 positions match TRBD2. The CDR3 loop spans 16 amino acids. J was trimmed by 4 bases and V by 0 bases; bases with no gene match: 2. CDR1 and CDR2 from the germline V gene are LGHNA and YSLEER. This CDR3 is CASSQDSSGRADTQYF. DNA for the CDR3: TGCGCCAGCAGCCAAGATTCTAGCGGGAGGGCAGATACGCAGTATTTT.

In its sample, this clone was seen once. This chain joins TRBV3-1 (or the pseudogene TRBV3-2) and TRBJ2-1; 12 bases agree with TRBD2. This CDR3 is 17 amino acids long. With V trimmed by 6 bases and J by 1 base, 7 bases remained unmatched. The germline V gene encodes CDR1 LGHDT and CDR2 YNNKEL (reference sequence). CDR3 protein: CASSTGLAGRSYNEQFF. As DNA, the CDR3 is TGTGCCAGCAGTACGGGACTAGCGGGTAGATCCTACAATGAGCAGTTCTTC.

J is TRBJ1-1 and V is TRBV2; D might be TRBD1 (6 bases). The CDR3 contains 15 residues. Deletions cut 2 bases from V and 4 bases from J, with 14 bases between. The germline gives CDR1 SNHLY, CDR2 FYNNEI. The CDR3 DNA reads TGTGCCAGCAGTGAACTCGGCAGGGGAAGCACTGAAGCTTTCTTT. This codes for CASSELGRGSTEAFF.

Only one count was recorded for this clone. The CDR3 nucleotides read TGTGCCAGCAGTTTCAGGGCAGGCGACAATCAGCCCCAGCATTTT. Translation: CASSFRAGDNQPQHF. The V gene is TRBV28, the J gene TRBJ1-5; perhaps TRBD1 as D (5 bases). Germline values: CDR1 MDHEN, CDR2 SYDVKM. V was cut by 3 bases and J by 3 bases, with 12 bases left in between. The CDR3 length is 15 residues.

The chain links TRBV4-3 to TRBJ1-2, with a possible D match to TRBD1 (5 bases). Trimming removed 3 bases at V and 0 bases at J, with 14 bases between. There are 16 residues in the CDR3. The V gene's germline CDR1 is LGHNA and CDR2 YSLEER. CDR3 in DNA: TGCGCCAGCAGCCAGGGGCGGGAAACCGCTAACTATGGCTACACCTTC. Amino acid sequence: CASSQGRETANYGYTF.

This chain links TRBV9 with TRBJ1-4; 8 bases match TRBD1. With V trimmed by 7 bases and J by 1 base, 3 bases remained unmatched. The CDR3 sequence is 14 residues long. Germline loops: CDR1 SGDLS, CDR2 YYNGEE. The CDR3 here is CASGQGQTNEKLFF. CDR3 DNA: TGTGCCAGCGGACAGGGTCAAACTAATGAAAAACTGTTTTTT.